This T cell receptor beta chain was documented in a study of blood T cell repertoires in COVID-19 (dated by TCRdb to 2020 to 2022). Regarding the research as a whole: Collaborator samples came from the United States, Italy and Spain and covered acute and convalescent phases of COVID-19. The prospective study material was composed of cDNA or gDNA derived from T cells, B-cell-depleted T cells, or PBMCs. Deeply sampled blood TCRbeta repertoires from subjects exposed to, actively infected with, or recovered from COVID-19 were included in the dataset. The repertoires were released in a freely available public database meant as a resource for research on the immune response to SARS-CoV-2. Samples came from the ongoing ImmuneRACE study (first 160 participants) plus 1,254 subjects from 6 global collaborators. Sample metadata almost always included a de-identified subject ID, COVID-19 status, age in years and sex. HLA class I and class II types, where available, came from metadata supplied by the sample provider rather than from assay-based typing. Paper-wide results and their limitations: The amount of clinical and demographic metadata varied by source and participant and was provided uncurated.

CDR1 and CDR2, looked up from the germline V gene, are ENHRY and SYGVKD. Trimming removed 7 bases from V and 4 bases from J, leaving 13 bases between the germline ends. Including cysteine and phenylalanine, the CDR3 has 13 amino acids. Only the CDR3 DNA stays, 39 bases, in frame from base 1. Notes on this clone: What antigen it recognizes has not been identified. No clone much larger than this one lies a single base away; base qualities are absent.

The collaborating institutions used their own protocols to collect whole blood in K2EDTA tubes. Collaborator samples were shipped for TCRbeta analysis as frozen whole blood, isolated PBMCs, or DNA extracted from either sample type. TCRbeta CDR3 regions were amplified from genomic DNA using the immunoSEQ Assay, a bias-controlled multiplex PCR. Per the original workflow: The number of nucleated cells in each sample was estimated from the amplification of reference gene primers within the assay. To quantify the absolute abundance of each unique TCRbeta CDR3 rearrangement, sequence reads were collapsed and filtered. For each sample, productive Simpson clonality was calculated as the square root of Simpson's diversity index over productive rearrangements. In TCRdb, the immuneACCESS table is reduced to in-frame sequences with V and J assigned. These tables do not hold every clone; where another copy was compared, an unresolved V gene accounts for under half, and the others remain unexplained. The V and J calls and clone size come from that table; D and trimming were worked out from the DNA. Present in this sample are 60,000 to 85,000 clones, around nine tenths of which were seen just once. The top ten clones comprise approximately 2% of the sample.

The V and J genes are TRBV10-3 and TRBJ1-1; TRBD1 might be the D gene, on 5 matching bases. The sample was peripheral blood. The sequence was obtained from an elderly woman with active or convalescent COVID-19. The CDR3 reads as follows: CAIMGGDGTEAFF. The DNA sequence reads TGTGCCATCATGGGGGGAGATGGCACTGAAGCTTTCTTT.